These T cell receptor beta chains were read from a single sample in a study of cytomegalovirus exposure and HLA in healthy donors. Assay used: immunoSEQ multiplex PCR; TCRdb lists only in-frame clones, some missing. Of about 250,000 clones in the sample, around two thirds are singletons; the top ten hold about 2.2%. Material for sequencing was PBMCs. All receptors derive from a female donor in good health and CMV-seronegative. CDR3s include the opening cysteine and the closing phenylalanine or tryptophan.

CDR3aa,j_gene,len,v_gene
CASSFRGKDTQYF,TRBJ2-3,13,TRBV5-4
CASYRDSASPLHF,TRBJ1-6,13,TRBV10-2
CASSSPGLAAGAYEQYF,TRBJ2-7,17,TRBV28
CASLLDRAGNTIYF,TRBJ1-3,14,TRBV28
CATSRLGQIPFRGTNEKLFF,TRBJ1-4,20,TRBV15
CASSEFNGYTF,TRBJ1-2,11,TRBV6-1
CASSQTVNTEAFF,TRBJ1-1,13,TRBV6-4
CASSLDQGFIFSSSYEQYF,.,19,TRBV5-1
CASSPGLAGVYEQYF,TRBJ2-7,15,TRBV6-1
CASSVVVTSGNEQFF,TRBJ2-1,15,TRBV9
CASSGGAPREQFF,TRBJ2-1,13,TRBV6-5
CASGPRDEQYF,TRBJ2-7,11,TRBV19
CASSENLQASGANVLTF,TRBJ2-6,17,TRBV5-1
CASSLERGPEAFF,TRBJ1-1,13,TRBV5-6
CASSELPGQGFTEAFF,TRBJ1-1,16,TRBV28
CAWSVPDRGGSYEQYF,TRBJ2-7,16,TRBV30
CASSLSGIRADTQYF,TRBJ2-3,15,TRBV28
CASSLPGFSSYEQYF,TRBJ2-7,15,TRBV28
CASSTTGTVYGYTF,TRBJ1-2,14,TRBV9
CASSLAGEGEKLFF,TRBJ1-4,14,TRBV5-1
CASILDGFSGANVLTF,TRBJ2-6,16,TRBV9
CASSRPTANSTDTQYF,TRBJ2-3,16,TRBV7-9
CASSLQGASTDTQYF,TRBJ2-3,15,TRBV27
CASSFEGASSYEQYF,TRBJ2-7,15,TRBV5-1
CASSEALQVSGRNTIYF,TRBJ1-3,17,TRBV6-1
CASSLDQGRTEAFF,TRBJ1-1,14,TRBV5-6
CARRTVRNQPQHF,TRBJ1-5,13,TRBV25-1
CASSDGVNQPQHF,TRBJ1-5,13,TRBV28
CASSSGTYNEQFF,TRBJ2-1,13,TRBV6-4
CASSRAYGYTF,TRBJ1-2,11,TRBV28
CASSFVAGPSYEQYF,TRBJ2-7,15,TRBV11-2
CASSWGVDTEAFF,TRBJ1-1,13,TRBV7-9
CASSGLAGADTQYF,TRBJ2-3,14,TRBV6-5
CASGQAGGQGSYEQYF,TRBJ2-7,16,TRBV12-5
CASREQGQAEAFF,TRBJ1-1,13,TRBV27
CASSLDRRLAGDTQYF,TRBJ2-3,16,TRBV11-2
CASSPGRGGPHEQYF,.,15,TRBV9
CSVLAEKDTQYF,TRBJ2-3,12,TRBV29-1
CASSAPGQWGTEAFF,TRBJ1-1,15,TRBV6-5
CASSASSEGLAIQETQYF,TRBJ2-5,18,TRBV6-1
CAWSVRRREVGRVNTGELFF,TRBJ2-2,20,TRBV30
CASSISLGTTNTEAFF,TRBJ1-1,16,TRBV19
CASSLALLNTEAFF,TRBJ1-1,14,TRBV5-1
CASSVVGFEQFF,TRBJ2-1,12,TRBV9
CASSEIAGGSTMRELLF,TRBJ2-1,17,TRBV10-2
CASRGQGIPGELFF,TRBJ2-2,14,TRBV27
CSALGQGNTYYTEAFF,TRBJ1-1,16,TRBV29-1
CATSREQPGKGPGYTF,TRBJ1-2,16,TRBV15
CASSRQGSSYEQYF,TRBJ2-7,14,TRBV5-6
CASSSSPPGDYGYTF,TRBJ1-2,15,TRBV13
CASSVVNEQFF,TRBJ2-1,11,TRBV5-1
CASSYSPAGVNNEQFF,TRBJ2-1,16,TRBV6-5
CASSSKEGGRTTYEQYF,TRBJ2-7,17,TRBV5-1
CASSEGDRRTDTQYF,TRBJ2-3,15,TRBV5-1
CASSLDPRANYGYTF,TRBJ1-2,15,TRBV7-9
CASSLSPGGELFF,TRBJ2-2,13,TRBV9
CSVELTRWSNEQFF,TRBJ2-1,14,TRBV29-1
CASSETSGKETQYF,TRBJ2-5,14,TRBV27
CSSSQGMWRYTF,TRBJ1-2,12,TRBV7-9